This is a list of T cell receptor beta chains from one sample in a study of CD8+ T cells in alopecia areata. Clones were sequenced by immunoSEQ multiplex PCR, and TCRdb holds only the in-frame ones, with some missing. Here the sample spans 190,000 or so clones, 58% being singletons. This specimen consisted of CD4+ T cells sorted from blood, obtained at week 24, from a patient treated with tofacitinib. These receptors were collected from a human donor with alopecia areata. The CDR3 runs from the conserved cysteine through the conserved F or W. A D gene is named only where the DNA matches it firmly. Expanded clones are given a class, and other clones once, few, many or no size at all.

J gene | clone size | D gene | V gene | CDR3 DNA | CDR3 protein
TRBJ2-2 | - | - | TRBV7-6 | TGTGCCAGCAGCTTAGGGGCAGGGCAGAACACCGGGGAGCTGTTTTTT | CASSLGAGQNTGELFF
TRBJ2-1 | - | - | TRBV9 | TGTGCCAGCAGCGTAGCGGGAGTCGGCGGCAATGAGCAGTTCTTC | CASSVAGVGGNEQFF
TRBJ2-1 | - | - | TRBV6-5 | TGTGCCAGCAGACAGAGCGGTGGGTCCTACAATGAGCAGTTCTTC | CASRQSGGSYNEQFF
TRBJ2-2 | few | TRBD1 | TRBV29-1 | TGCAGCGCACTACCCCGGGACAGGGGGCAAATCGGGGAGCTGTTTTTT | CSALPRDRGQIGELFF
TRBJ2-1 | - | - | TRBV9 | TGTGCCAGCAGCCCCTTTGAGGGTCGAAACAATGAGCAGTTCTTC | CASSPFEGRNNEQFF
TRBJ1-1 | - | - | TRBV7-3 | TGTGCCAGCAGCTTAATGGGGAAGGGCACTGAAGCTTTCTTT | CASSLMGKGTEAFF
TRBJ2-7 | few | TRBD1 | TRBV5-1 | TGCGCCAGCAGCTTGGGGGACAGGGTTTACGAGCAGTACTTC | CASSLGDRVYEQYF
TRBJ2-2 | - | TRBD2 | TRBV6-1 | TGTGCCAGCAGTGAACCTCTAGCGGGGGTGTGGGGCGGGGAGCTGTTTTTT | CASSEPLAGVWGGELFF
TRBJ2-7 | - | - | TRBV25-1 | TGTGCCAGCAGTGGGGCAGGGACAAAGAGCTCCTACGAGCAGTACTTC | CASSGAGTKSSYEQYF
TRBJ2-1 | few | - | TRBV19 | TGTGCCAGTAGTATGCAGGGGCCCCCCTCTTACAATGAGCAGTTCTTC | CASSMQGPPSYNEQFF
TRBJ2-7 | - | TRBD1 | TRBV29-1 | TGCAGCGTTGATGGGTTCAGGGGGCGCCCGAACGAGCAGTACTTC | CSVDGFRGRPNEQYF
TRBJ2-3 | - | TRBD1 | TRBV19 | TGTGCCAGCGCCCGGGACAGGCGGACAGATACGCAGTATTTT | CASARDRRTDTQYF
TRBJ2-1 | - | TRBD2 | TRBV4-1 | TGCGCCAGCAGCCCGGGTAGCGGGGGGGACAATGAGCAGTTCTTC | CASSPGSGGDNEQFF
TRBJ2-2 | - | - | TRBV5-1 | TGCGCCAGCAGCTTGATTTTTGAGAACACCGGGGAGCTGTTTTTT | CASSLIFENTGELFF